The source of this T cell receptor (beta chain) is a study of cytomegalovirus exposure and HLA in healthy donors. This CDR3 has 12 amino acids. Per the germline V gene, CDR1 is SEHNR and CDR2 is FQNEAQ (reference sequence). Trimming removed 1 base from V and 7 bases from J, with 7 bases in between. PCR amplification relied on 60 Vbeta primers (plus 13 Jbeta primers). Measured with immunoSEQ multiplex PCR; TCRdb has only the in-frame clones, and not every one. The sample holds over 150,000 clones, 80% seen once. The table lists this clone with a count of one. The antigen remains undetermined. Study results and caveats: The study put 150 to 200 TCR beta chains on its list as cytomegalovirus-associated. In an earlier analysis, in fewer than 700 donors, most V segments appeared productive either ~87% or ~30% of the time.

Source material: PBMCs. V is TRBV7-9 and J is TRBJ1-1; the D is unclear. The receptor comes from a human donor in good health. The CDR3 reads CASSLGANEAFF. CDR3 bases: TGTGCCAGCAGCTTAGGGGCGAATGAAGCTTTCTTT.